The clone carrying this TCR beta chain came up a few times. The table came from immunoSEQ multiplex PCR; TCRdb's copy has only in-frame clones and leaves some out. The data show 55,000 to 65,000 clones, 80% to 90% seen once. The source of the sample is a study of control samples from healthy donors and cancer patients. J lost 3 bases, V lost 4 bases, and 5 bases had no gene match. The germline gives CDR1 SNHLY, CDR2 FYNNEI. The CDR3 runs to 14 residues. The V gene is TRBV2, the J gene TRBJ2-7, with 8 bases that match TRBD2. This TCR was sampled from a woman in her sixties or seventies with lung cancer. Sequences were obtained from PBMCs. CDR3 sequence reads: CASSVQRGNYEQYF. The CDR3 DNA is TGTGCCAGCAGTGTGCAGCGGGGGAACTACGAGCAGTACTTC. The full variable domain, with the rest looked up from reference TRBV2 and TRBJ2-7, is EPEVTQTPSHQVTQMGQEVILRCVPISNHLYFYWYRQILGQKVEFLVSFYNNEISEKSEIFDDQFSVERPDGSNFTLKIRSTKLEDSAMYFCASSVQRGNYEQYFGPGTRLTVT.